Sequencing of this TCR beta chain was carried out in a study of cytomegalovirus exposure and HLA in healthy donors. V dropped 0 bases and J dropped 5 bases, with 9 bases sitting between them. This CDR3 contains 13 residues. Germline CDR1 reads SGHDT; CDR2 reads YYEEEE. Use of 60 Vbeta and 13 Jbeta primers characterized the PCR. Repertoires were generated with immunoSEQ multiplex PCR, while TCRdb's copy carries only in-frame clones and drops some. The sample has under 150,000 clones, approximately 80% seen once. Sequencing used PBMCs. The chain employs TRBV5-6 and TRBJ2-7, with a possible D match to TRBD1 (6 bases). This clonotype originated in a woman aged 35 to 49 in good health and CMV-seronegative. This CDR3 reads CASSLVGGHEQYF. CDR3 sequence (DNA): TGTGCCAGCAGCTTGGTTGGGGGCCACGAGCAGTACTTC.